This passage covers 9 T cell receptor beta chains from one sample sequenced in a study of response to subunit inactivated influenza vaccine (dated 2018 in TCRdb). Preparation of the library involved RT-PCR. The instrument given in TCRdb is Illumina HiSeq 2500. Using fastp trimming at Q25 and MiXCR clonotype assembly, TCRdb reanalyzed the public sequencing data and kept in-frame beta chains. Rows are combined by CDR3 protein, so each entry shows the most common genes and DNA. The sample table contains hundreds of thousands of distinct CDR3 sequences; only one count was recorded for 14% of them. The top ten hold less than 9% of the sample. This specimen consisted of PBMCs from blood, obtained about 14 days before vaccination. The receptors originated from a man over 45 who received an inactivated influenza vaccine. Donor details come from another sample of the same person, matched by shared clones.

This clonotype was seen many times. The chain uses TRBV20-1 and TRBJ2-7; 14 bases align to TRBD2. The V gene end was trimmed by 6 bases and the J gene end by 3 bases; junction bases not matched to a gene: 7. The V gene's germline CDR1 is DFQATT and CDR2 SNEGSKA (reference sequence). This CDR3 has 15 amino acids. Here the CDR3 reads CSALGLAGGNYEQYF. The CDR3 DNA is TGCAGTGCCCTTGGACTAGCGGGAGGTAACTACGAGCAGTACTTC.

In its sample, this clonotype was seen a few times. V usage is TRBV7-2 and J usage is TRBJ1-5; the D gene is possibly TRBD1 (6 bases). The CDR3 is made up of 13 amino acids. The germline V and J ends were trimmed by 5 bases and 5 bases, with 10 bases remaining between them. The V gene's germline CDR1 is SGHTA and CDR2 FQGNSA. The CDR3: CASSNRADQPQHF. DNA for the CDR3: TGTGCCAGCAGCAACAGGGCCGATCAGCCCCAGCATTTT.

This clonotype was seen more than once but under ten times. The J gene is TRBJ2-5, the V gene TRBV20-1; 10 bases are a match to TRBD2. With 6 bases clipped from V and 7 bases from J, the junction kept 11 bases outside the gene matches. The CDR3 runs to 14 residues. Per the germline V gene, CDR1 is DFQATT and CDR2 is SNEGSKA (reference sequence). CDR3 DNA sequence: TGCAGTGCCCACCCCCGACTAGCGGGTAGGACCCAGTACTTC. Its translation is CSAHPRLAGRTQYF.

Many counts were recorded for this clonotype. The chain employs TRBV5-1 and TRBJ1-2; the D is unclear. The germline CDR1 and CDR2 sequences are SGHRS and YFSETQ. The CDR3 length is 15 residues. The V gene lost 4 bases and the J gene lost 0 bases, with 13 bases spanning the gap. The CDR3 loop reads CASSEPEAANYGYTF. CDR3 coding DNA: TGCGCCAGCAGCGAGCCGGAGGCTGCTAACTATGGCTACACCTTC.

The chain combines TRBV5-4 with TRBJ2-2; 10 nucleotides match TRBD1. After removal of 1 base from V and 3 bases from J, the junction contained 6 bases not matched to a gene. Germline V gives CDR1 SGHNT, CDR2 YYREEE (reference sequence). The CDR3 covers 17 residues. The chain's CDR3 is CASSLPGTGADTGELFF. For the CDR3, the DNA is TGTGCCAGCAGCTTGCCCGGGACAGGGGCGGACACCGGGGAGCTGTTTTTT.

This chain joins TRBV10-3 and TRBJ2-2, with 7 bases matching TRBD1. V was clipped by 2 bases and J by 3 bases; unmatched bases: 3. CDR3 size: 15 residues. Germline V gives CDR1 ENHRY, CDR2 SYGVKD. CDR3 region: CAISEDRAYTGELFF. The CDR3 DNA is TGTGCCATCAGTGAGGACAGGGCCTACACCGGGGAGCTGTTTTTT.

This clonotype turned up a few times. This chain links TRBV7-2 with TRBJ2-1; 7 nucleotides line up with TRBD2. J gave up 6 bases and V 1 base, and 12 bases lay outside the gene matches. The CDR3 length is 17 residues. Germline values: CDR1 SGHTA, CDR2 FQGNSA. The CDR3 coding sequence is TGTGCCAGCAGCTTAGTAGTGTTGCTAGCGGCCAGCAATGAGCAGTTCTTC. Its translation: CASSLVVLLAASNEQFF.

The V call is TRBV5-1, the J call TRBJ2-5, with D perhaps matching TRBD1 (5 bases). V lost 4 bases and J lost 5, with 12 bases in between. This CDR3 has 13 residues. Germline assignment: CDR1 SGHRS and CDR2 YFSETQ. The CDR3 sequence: CASSPQGFETQYF. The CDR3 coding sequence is TGCGCCAGCAGCCCCCAGGGATTTGAGACCCAGTACTTC.

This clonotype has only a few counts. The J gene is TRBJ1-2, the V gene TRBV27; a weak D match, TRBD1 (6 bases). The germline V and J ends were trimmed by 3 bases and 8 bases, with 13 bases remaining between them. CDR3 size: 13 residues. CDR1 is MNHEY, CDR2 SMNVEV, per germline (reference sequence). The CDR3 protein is CASSFRGGSGYTF. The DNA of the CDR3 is TGTGCCAGCAGTTTTCGAGGGGGGAGCGGCTACACCTTC.